These 14 T cell receptor beta chains share one sample of origin, sequenced in a study of blood T cells in healthy people across ages. Using a J-beta primer mix together with a sample-barcoded 5' primer, a second PCR was run for roughly 6 to 12 cycles. TCRdb called the 5' RACE reads again in MiXCR, with one record for every CDR3 protein. The table has 1.5 million to 2 million distinct CDR3 sequences, about 31% seen once. The sequenced sample consisted of blood. Every receptor here comes from a woman in her 30s in good health.

The V gene is TRBV7-9, the J gene TRBJ2-7; 12 bases map to TRBD2. This CDR3 is 14 amino acids long. Germline V gene sequence: CDR1 SEHNR, CDR2 FQNEAQ (reference sequence). J gave up 3 bases and V 4 bases, and 1 base lay outside the gene matches. The DNA for the CDR3 is TGTGCCAGCAGCTGGACTAGCGGGATCTACGAGCAGTACTTC. Protein product: CASSWTSGIYEQYF.

A remark on this clonotype: Mismatch with germline at one junction end may stem from a read error. The chain carries TRBV20-1 and TRBJ2-3; D is tentatively TRBD1 or TRBD2 (6 bases each). Germline lookup yields CDR1 DFQATT and CDR2 SNEGSKA (reference sequence). The CDR3 spans 13 residues. The CDR3 nucleotides are TGCAGTACTAGTAGTGGGGGGCCAGATACGCAGTATTTT. Translated: CSTSSGGPDTQYF.

In its sample, this clonotype was seen once. The rearrangement joins TRBV6-6 to TRBJ2-2; no definite D call. The CDR3 length is 13 residues. The ends were cut back, 11 bases at V and 5 bases at J, with 15 bases in the middle. The V gene's germline CDR1 is MNHNY and CDR2 SVGAGI (reference sequence). CDR3 bases: TGTGCCGCCCGGGCCCCCGTTACCGGGGAGCTGTTTTTT. Encoded protein: CAARAPVTGELFF.

This clonotype was recorded a few times. This sequence joins TRBV7-9 and TRBJ2-5; no clear D gene. Between the trimmed V and J ends, which lost 2 bases and 5 bases, there was a span of 6 bases. This CDR3 is built from 12 residues. CDR1 is SEHNR and CDR2 is FQNEAQ in the germline V gene (reference sequence). The CDR3 DNA follows: TGTGCCAGCAGCTTAATTTGGGAGACCCAGTACTTC. Translated: CASSLIWETQYF.

This clonotype has ten or more counts. This chain links TRBV5-1 with TRBJ2-1; D unclear. This CDR3 region has 11 residues. Per the germline V gene, CDR1 is SGHRS and CDR2 is YFSETQ. V lost 0 bases and J lost 8, with 3 bases in between. The CDR3 DNA reads as TGCGCCAGCAGCTTGGATCATGAGCAGTTCTTC. It codes for CASSLDHEQFF. Combining the CDR3 with reference TRBV5-1 and TRBJ2-1 gives the whole variable domain KAGVTQTPRYLIKTRGQQVTLSCSPISGHRSVSWYQQTPGQGLQFLFEYFSETQRNKGNFPGRFSGRQFSNSRSEMNVSTLELGDSALYLCASSLDHEQFFGPGTRLTVL.

This clonotype occurred a few times. The J gene is TRBJ2-7, the V gene TRBV20-1; 7 nucleotides match TRBD1. The CDR3 is made up of 15 amino acids. V shed 6 bases, J shed 1 base, and the junction held 12 bases outside the gene matches. Germline V gene lookup returns CDR1 DFQATT and CDR2 SNEGSKA (reference sequence). The CDR3 sequence is CSAPTAQGVSYEQYF. In nucleotides, the CDR3 is TGCAGTGCCCCGACGGCGCAGGGGGTTTCCTACGAGCAGTACTTC.

The chain uses TRBV28 and TRBJ2-7; tentative D call: TRBD1 (7 bases). Germline values: CDR1 MDHEN, CDR2 SYDVKM. V was shortened by 6 bases and J by 1 base, with 22 bases between the two germline ends. The CDR3 is 17 amino acids. CDR3 DNA: TGTGCCAGCAGCCCCGGAGGGTGGCGGGACAGATCCTACGAGCAGTACTTC. This translates into CASSPGGWRDRSYEQYF.

This chain uses TRBV24-1 with TRBJ1-2; unclear D gene. The germline CDR1 and CDR2 sequences are KGHDR and SFDVKD. The CDR3 has 14 residues. V was shortened by 7 bases and J by 3 bases, with 14 bases between the two germline ends. Here the CDR3 reads CATRAAGQDYGYTF. The CDR3 DNA sequence: TGTGCCACCAGGGCGGCCGGGCAGGACTATGGCTACACCTTC.

This clonotype was recorded a few times. The chain joins TRBV7-6 to TRBJ1-2; D call uncertain. Germline-derived CDR1 and CDR2 are SGHVS and FNYEAQ. The CDR3 runs to 12 residues. V was shortened by 5 bases and J by 6 bases, with 10 bases between the two germline ends. The CDR3 is CASSPLLDGYTF. The DNA of the CDR3 is TGTGCCAGCAGCCCCCTGTTAGATGGCTACACCTTC.

The chain combines TRBV27 with TRBJ1-6; a possible D gene is TRBD1 (6 bases). Germline-derived CDR1 and CDR2 are MNHEY and SMNVEV (reference sequence). The CDR3 is made up of 17 amino acids. V was trimmed by 5 bases and J by 0 bases, leaving 14 bases between them. CDR3 residues: CASSTHPGVSYNSPLHF. CDR3 coding DNA: TGTGCCAGCAGTACTCATCCAGGGGTCTCCTATAATTCACCCCTCCACTTT.

This sequence joins TRBV6-5 and TRBJ1-1, with a weak D call TRBD1 (5 bases). Germline V gives CDR1 MNHEY, CDR2 SVGAGI. Trimming took 2 bases from V and 0 from J, leaving 7 bases between them. The length of the CDR3 is 14 residues. In DNA form, the CDR3 reads TGTGCCAGCAGTTACATAGGGGTGAACACTGAAGCTTTCTTT. This translates into CASSYIGVNTEAFF.

This clonotype was found once. V gene TRBV12-3 or TRBV12-4 combines with J gene TRBJ2-1, with D tentatively TRBD2 (5 bases). Deletions cut 3 bases from V and 10 bases from J, with 19 bases between. The length of the CDR3 is 15 residues. The CDR3 spells CASSFRRAVPHEQFF. In DNA, the CDR3 is TGTGCCAGCAGTTTCAGGCGGGCCGTTCCCCACGAGCAGTTCTTC.

The genes are TRBV6-1 and TRBJ2-7; perhaps TRBD1 as D (5 bases). V lost 6 bases, J lost 1 base, and 13 bases lay in between. Germline V gene sequence: CDR1 MNHNS, CDR2 SASEGT. CDR3 length equals 14 residues. CDR3 region: CASRPRGLSYEQYF. The CDR3 DNA sequence: TGTGCCAGCAGACCAAGGGGCTTATCCTACGAGCAGTACTTC.

This clonotype was counted at least ten times. The J gene is TRBJ1-2, the V gene TRBV30; D uncertain. V lost 3 bases to trimming and J lost 2 bases, with 16 bases between them. The CDR3 has 15 amino acids. Germline V gene sequence: CDR1 GTSNPN, CDR2 SVGIG (reference sequence). CDR3 region: CAWRKKSVSNYGYTF. The CDR3 nucleotides are TGTGCCTGGAGAAAAAAGAGTGTCAGCAACTATGGCTACACCTTC. Full variable domain (remainder filled in from reference TRBV30 and TRBJ1-2): SQTIHQWPATLVQPVGSPLSLECTVEGTSNPNLYWYRQAAGRGLQLLFYSVGIGQISSEVPQNLSASRPQDRQFILSSKKLLLSDSGFYLCAWRKKSVSNYGYTFGSGTRLTVV.